These 26 T cell receptor beta chains share one sample of origin, sequenced in a study of T cells in Graves' hyperthyroidism and ophthalmopathy. TCR beta CDR3 region amplification was performed from RNA transcripts. First-round RT-PCR targeting the TCR CDR3 was performed with the HTBI primer set. In TCRdb, the multiplex PCR reads were re-called with MiXCR into one record per CDR3 protein. This table has around 340,000 distinct CDR3 sequences, 15% to 20% appearing once. The material sequenced was blood. The receptors derive from a man aged 25-45 years with Graves' hyperthyroidism.

The chain is built from TRBV7-2 and TRBJ1-5; 11 nucleotides align to TRBD1. CDR1 is SGHTA, CDR2 FQGNSA, per germline. Trimming removed 6 bases from V and 6 bases from J; junction bases left unmatched: 7. The CDR3 is 15 residues long. The CDR3 nucleotides are TGTGCCAGCAGTGAGGGACAGGGGGTTATTCAGCCCCAGCATTTT. Its protein is CASSEGQGVIQPQHF.

This clonotype was counted many times. The V and J genes are TRBV12-3 or TRBV12-4 and TRBJ1-1; no reliable D call. The CDR3 runs 14 residues. Between the trimmed V and J ends, which lost 1 base and 4 bases, there was a span of 10 bases. This CDR3 is CASSLGRERTEAFF. The DNA for the CDR3 is TGTGCCAGCAGTTTAGGGAGGGAGCGCACTGAAGCTTTCTTT.

This clonotype was picked up a small number of times. This sequence joins TRBV12-3 or TRBV12-4 and TRBJ2-1; 7 bases are a match to TRBD2. The CDR3 is 14 residues long. Trimming cost V 6 bases and J 5 bases; bases outside gene matches: 7. CDR3 in amino acids: CASSSLALDNEQFF. Here the CDR3 DNA reads TGTGCCAGCAGCTCACTAGCGCTGGACAATGAGCAGTTCTTC.

This clonotype was found many times. V is TRBV6-2 or TRBV6-3 and J is TRBJ2-7, with 11 bases matching TRBD2. The CDR3 loop spans 15 amino acids. Germline CDR1 is MNHEY and CDR2 is SVGEGT. Germline trimming cut 8 bases from V and 3 bases from J; bases unmatched to any gene: 9. The CDR3: CASEPGTSGFYEQYF. CDR3 DNA sequence: TGTGCCAGCGAGCCCGGGACTAGCGGCTTCTACGAGCAGTACTTC.

The sample holds many counts of this clonotype. The rearrangement uses TRBV7-8 and TRBJ2-7; tentative D call: TRBD1 (6 bases). The CDR3 has 16 amino acids. Germline CDR1 SGHVS, CDR2 FQNEAQ. Trimming took 1 base from V and 3 from J, leaving 16 bases between them. The CDR3 reads CASSLGRTESGYEQYF. The DNA for the CDR3 is TGTGCCAGCAGCTTAGGTAGGACAGAATCCGGCTACGAGCAGTACTTC.

This clonotype was found many times. The rearrangement uses TRBV3-1 and TRBJ2-7, with D hard to call. V was trimmed by 0 bases and J by 7 bases, leaving 10 bases between them. Per germline, CDR1 LGHDT and CDR2 YNNKEL (reference sequence). CDR3 length: 13 residues. The CDR3 bases are TGTGCCAGCAGCCAAGAACTGGGGTCGGAGCAGTACTTC. It translates to CASSQELGSEQYF.

This clonotype was seen ten or more times. This rearrangement joins TRBV30 to TRBJ2-1; 9 nucleotides match TRBD2. Germline-derived CDR1 and CDR2 are GTSNPN and SVGIG (reference sequence). The CDR3 covers 14 residues. With V trimmed by 1 base and J by 9 bases, 7 bases remained unmatched. DNA of the CDR3: TGTGCCTGGAGTGAGGCGGGAGGGCCGTCTGAGCAGTTCTTC. This translates into CAWSEAGGPSEQFF.

There are a few counts of this clonotype. V gene TRBV5-6 combines with J gene TRBJ1-5; no clear D gene. Germline assignment: CDR1 SGHDT and CDR2 YYEEEE. V shed 1 base and J shed 5 bases, with 13 bases lying between them. The CDR3 loop spans 15 amino acids. The CDR3 coding sequence is TGTGCCAGCAGCTTGTTCGTATTCGGGGATCAGCCCCAGCATTTT. Protein sequence: CASSLFVFGDQPQHF. The full variable domain, in which reference TRBV5-6 and TRBJ1-5 provide the parts outside the CDR3, is DAGVTQSPTHLIKTRGQQVTLRCSPKSGHDTVSWYQQALGQGPQFIFQYYEEEERQRGNFPDRFSGHQFPNYSSELNVNALLLGDSALYLCASSLFVFGDQPQHFGDGTRLSIL.

This clonotype was recorded a few times. The genes are TRBV20-1 and TRBJ2-1, with 7 bases fitting TRBD2. The ends lost 3 bases at V and 5 bases at J; junction bases unmatched: 4. This CDR3 has 13 amino acids. Germline-derived CDR1 and CDR2 are DFQATT and SNEGSKA (reference sequence). CDR3 in DNA: TGCAGTGCTAGGGGCGGGAGAAACAATGAGCAGTTCTTC. Its translation: CSARGGRNNEQFF.

This clonotype has at least ten counts. The genes are TRBV30 and TRBJ1-5; D gene uncertain. Looked up from germline, CDR1 is GTSNPN and CDR2 is SVGIG (reference sequence). The CDR3 spans 13 residues. The V and J ends lost 2 bases and 2 bases respectively, with 7 bases between them. The CDR3 loop reads CAWSTGRNQPQHF. The CDR3 nucleotides are TGTGCCTGGAGTACTGGCCGCAATCAGCCCCAGCATTTT.

This clonotype has a count of ten or more. The J gene is TRBJ1-1, the V gene TRBV3-1; D uncertain. V was clipped by 2 bases and J by 3 bases, with 10 bases between them. The CDR3 covers 14 residues. Germline V gene lookup returns CDR1 LGHDT and CDR2 YNNKEL (reference sequence). The CDR3 reads CASSQHDTDTEAFF. DNA for the CDR3: TGTGCCAGCAGCCAACACGACACGGACACTGAAGCTTTCTTT.

On this clonotype itself: A read error is possible here, since a much larger clone lies one base away. The rearrangement joins TRBV7-2 to TRBJ2-5; a possible D gene is TRBD2 (5 bases). V lost 5 bases and J lost 7, with 14 bases in between. Germline-derived CDR1 and CDR2 are SGHTA and FQGNSA. This CDR3 has 13 amino acids. CDR3 sequence reads: CASSPGRGGTQYF. In DNA form, the CDR3 reads TGTGCCAGCAGCCCCGGACGGGGTGGGACCCAGTACTTC.

Remarks on this clonotype: Relative to the germline gene, one junction end is altered; a read error may explain this. V is TRBV20-1 and J is TRBJ2-3, with D possibly matching TRBD2 (5 bases). The CDR3 spans 13 residues. Germline V gene lookup returns CDR1 DFQATT and CDR2 SNEGSKA (reference sequence). CDR3 in amino acids: CSTRDAGTDTQYF. The CDR3 nucleotides are TGCAGTACTAGAGATGCGGGCACAGATACGCAGTATTTT.

V gene TRBV7-4 combines with J gene TRBJ2-7; 9 nucleotides line up with TRBD2. From germline, CDR1 is SGHVT and CDR2 SQSDAQ. Trimming at V came to 5 bases and at J to 8 bases, leaving 10 bases not matched to a gene. The CDR3 is 14 amino acids. This CDR3 reads CASSTGTSRGQQYF. Here the CDR3 DNA reads TGTGCCAGCAGCACCGGGACTAGCCGTGGCCAGCAGTACTTC.

This clonotype was seen only a few times. This chain links TRBV6-1 with TRBJ1-5; maybe TRBD1 (5 bases). CDR3 length equals 13 residues. CDR1 and CDR2 from the germline V gene are MNHNS and SASEGT. V was pared by 6 bases and J by 6 bases, with 12 bases between. In DNA form, the CDR3 reads TGTGCCAGCAGCCCCAGGGAGGGTCAGCCCCAGCATTTT. Translating it yields CASSPREGQPQHF.

The chain combines TRBV6-1 with TRBJ1-1; maybe TRBD1 (5 bases). CDR1 MNHNS and CDR2 SASEGT come from the germline V gene. Between the trimmed V and J ends, which lost 5 bases and 3 bases, there was a span of 13 bases. The CDR3 has 14 residues. The CDR3 is CASSPRDSYTEAFF. Written as DNA, the CDR3 is TGTGCCAGCAGTCCCCGGGACTCTTACACTGAAGCTTTCTTT.

This clonotype has only one observation. The V and J genes are TRBV10-3 and TRBJ1-5; D is possibly TRBD1 (6 bases). Trimming removed 10 bases at V and 1 base at J, with 14 bases between. The CDR3 consists of 14 residues. CDR1 is ENHRY, CDR2 SYGVKD, per germline. The CDR3 bases are TGTGCCACCCGGGGGCTTTTGAGCAATCAGCCCCAGCATTTT. This encodes CATRGLLSNQPQHF.

In its sample, this clonotype was seen many times. J is TRBJ2-7 and V is TRBV20-1, with 8 positions matching TRBD2. The CDR3 runs to 15 residues. Germline-derived CDR1 and CDR2 are DFQATT and SNEGSKA (reference sequence). Losses at the gene ends were 0 bases for V and 2 bases for J; bases not matched to a gene: 6. CDR3 region: CSARDPMGLAYEQYF. As DNA, the CDR3 is TGCAGTGCTAGAGATCCTATGGGACTAGCCTACGAGCAGTACTTC.

This clonotype was counted many times. The V call is TRBV20-1, the J call TRBJ2-1; 9 nucleotides align to TRBD1. The CDR3 contains 13 residues. V shed 6 bases, J shed 9 bases, and the junction held 9 bases outside the gene matches. Germline V CDR1 and CDR2: DFQATT, SNEGSKA (reference sequence). The CDR3 DNA reads TGCAGTGCGGCGGGACAGGGAAAAAGTGAGCAGTTCTTC. Translation: CSAAGQGKSEQFF.

The genes are TRBV30 and TRBJ1-2; no firm D call. This CDR3 comprises 16 residues. Germline-derived CDR1 and CDR2 are GTSNPN and SVGIG (reference sequence). The V end was cut by 0 bases, the J end by 6 bases, with 20 bases between. CDR3: CAWSVRSGIKVDGYTF. The CDR3 DNA follows: TGTGCCTGGAGTGTAAGATCTGGGATCAAGGTAGATGGCTACACCTTC. Variable domain in full (rest from reference TRBV30 and TRBJ1-2): SQTIHQWPATLVQPVGSPLSLECTVEGTSNPNLYWYRQAAGRGLQLLFYSVGIGQISSEVPQNLSASRPQDRQFILSSKKLLLSDSGFYLCAWSVRSGIKVDGYTFGSGTRLTVV.

A note on this clonotype: The CDR3 does not close with the conserved phenylalanine or tryptophan, likely indicating a read error. The chain couples TRBV6-9 to TRBJ1-5, with unresolved D. V lost 3 bases to trimming and J lost 2 bases, with 11 bases between them. CDR3 length equals 15 residues. Germline values: CDR1 MNHGY, CDR2 SVAAGI. CDR3 protein: CASSYTATGNQPQHL. The CDR3 nucleotides are TGTGCCAGCAGTTACACGGCCACGGGCAATCAGCCCCAGCATCTT.

This clonotype showed up just a few times. The V call is TRBV20-1, the J call TRBJ2-5, with a weak D call TRBD2 (6 bases). Germline V gene lookup returns CDR1 DFQATT and CDR2 SNEGSKA (reference sequence). This CDR3 contains 13 residues. V lost 5 bases, J lost 2 bases, and 12 bases lay in between. DNA of the CDR3: TGCAGTGCTGAGGGACTTCTGCAAGAGACCCAGTACTTC. This codes for CSAEGLLQETQYF.

This clonotype was picked up many times. Mismatch with germline at one junction end may stem from a read error. This chain links TRBV7-2 with TRBJ1-3; D gene unclear. The CDR3 has 14 amino acids. Germline V gene data show CDR1 as SGHTA and CDR2 as FQGNSA. The CDR3 DNA reads as TGTGCCAGCAGTTTAGGAGGGCCCGGAAACACCATATATTTT. Protein sequence: CASSLGGPGNTIYF.

This clonotype was recorded at least ten times. This chain uses TRBV12-3 or TRBV12-4 with TRBJ1-2, with unresolved D. The CDR3 has 12 amino acids. Between the trimmed V and J ends, which lost 3 bases and 6 bases, there was a span of 8 bases. The CDR3 sequence: CASSFRGNGYTF. The CDR3 nucleotides read TGTGCCAGCAGTTTTCGAGGGAATGGCTACACCTTC.

The chain uses TRBV2 and TRBJ2-2; TRBD1 or TRBD2 may be the D gene (5 bases each). Germline V gives CDR1 SNHLY, CDR2 FYNNEI. V gave up 7 bases and J gave up 3 bases, with 12 bases separating them. The CDR3 totals 14 residues. CDR3 loop: CASTRDGDTGELFF. CDR3 nucleotides: TGTGCCAGCACTAGGGACGGCGACACCGGGGAGCTGTTTTTT.

V is TRBV24-1 and J is TRBJ2-3, with 7 bases aligning to TRBD2. Germline CDR1 reads KGHDR; CDR2 reads SFDVKD. After removal of 5 bases from V and 2 bases from J, the junction contained 12 bases not matched to a gene. The CDR3 has 17 amino acids. The CDR3 nucleotides read TGTGCCACCAGTGCTACCGGGGCGGGAGCGGTCACAGATACGCAGTATTTT. Translated, it gives CATSATGAGAVTDTQYF.